The rows below give T cell receptor beta chains drawn from one sample of a study of cytomegalovirus exposure and HLA in healthy donors. Assay used: immunoSEQ multiplex PCR; TCRdb lists only in-frame clones, some missing. Of 250,000 to 350,000 clones listed, 80% are singletons. The sequenced sample was PBMCs. The receptors were gathered from a girl aged 2 to 9 in good health and CMV-seronegative. Each CDR3 is given without its conserved first and last residue.

v_call cdr3_aa
TRBV6-5 ASSVFGEQY
TRBV27 ASSSRAGGTYGYT
TRBV30 AWSASGDSPLH
TRBV27 ASSPPEGSSSNEQF
TRBV27 ASSWAVGLLWGGYT
TRBV27 ASSPRDRAYYEQY
TRBV4-2 ASSQEWTPNYGYT
TRBV5-1 ASSPPGLAKNIQY
TRBV29-1 SAGPGEAGGELF
TRBV30 AWRITGIYEQY
TRBV25-1 AGGDYSTDTQY
TRBV7-9 ASRDRLAGGPNEQF
TRBV6-5 ASSSSLQGGQPQH
TRBV6-1 ASSPGQGGAGELF
TRBV4-1 ASSPMFSGGAYEQF
TRBV27 ASSLRVATYGYT
TRBV10-3 AISGGGGYGTQY
TRBV28 ASSLWYGQGRGYT
TRBV30 AWSGSGVFYEQY
TRBV9 ASSGRTSGGANTGELF
TRBV7-6 ASSLIGTSGTDTQY
TRBV30 AWSVSYEQY
TRBV2 ASSLTDVAEAF
TRBV9 ASSVNPLNQPQH
TRBV28 ASSLTGIMNTEAF